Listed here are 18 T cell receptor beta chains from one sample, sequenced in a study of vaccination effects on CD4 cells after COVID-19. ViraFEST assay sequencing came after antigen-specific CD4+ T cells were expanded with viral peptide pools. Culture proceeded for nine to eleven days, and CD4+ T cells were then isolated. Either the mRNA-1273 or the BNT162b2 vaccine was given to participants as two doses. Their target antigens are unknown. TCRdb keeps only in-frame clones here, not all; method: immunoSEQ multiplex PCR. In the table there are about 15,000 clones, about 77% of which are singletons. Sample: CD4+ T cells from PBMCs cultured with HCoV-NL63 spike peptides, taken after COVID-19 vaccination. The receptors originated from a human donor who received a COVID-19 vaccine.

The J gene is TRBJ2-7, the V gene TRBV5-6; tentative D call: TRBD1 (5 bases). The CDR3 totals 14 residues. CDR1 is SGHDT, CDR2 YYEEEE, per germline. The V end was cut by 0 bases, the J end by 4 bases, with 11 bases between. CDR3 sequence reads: CASSLGQPVYEQYF. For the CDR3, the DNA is TGTGCCAGCAGCTTGGGACAGCCAGTATACGAGCAGTACTTC.

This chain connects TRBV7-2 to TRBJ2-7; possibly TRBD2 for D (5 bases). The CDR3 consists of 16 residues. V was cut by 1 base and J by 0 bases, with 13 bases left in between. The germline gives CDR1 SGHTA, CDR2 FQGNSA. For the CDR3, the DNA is TGTGCCAGCAGCTTAGGCGGGCGGGCGGGCTCCTACGAGCAGTACTTC. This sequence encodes CASSLGGRAGSYEQYF.

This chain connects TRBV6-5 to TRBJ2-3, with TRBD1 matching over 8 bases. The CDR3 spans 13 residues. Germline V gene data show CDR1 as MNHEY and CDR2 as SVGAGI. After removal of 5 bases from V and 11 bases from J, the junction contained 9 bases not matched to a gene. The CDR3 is CASSTTGTGEQYF. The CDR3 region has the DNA TGTGCCAGCAGTACCACCGGGACAGGAGAGCAGTATTTT.

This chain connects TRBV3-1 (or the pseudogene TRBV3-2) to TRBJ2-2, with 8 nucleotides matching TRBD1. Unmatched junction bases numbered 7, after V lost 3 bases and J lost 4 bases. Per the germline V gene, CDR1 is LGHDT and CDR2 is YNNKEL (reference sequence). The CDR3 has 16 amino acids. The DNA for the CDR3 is TGTGCCAGCAGCCACTCACTCACAGGGGGCACCGGGGAGCTGTTTTTT. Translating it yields CASSHSLTGGTGELFF.

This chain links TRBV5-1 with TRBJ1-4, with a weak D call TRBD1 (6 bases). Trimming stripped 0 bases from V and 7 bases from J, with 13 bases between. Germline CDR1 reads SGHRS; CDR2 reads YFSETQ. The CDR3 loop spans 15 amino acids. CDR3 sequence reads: CASSLEGTRGEKLFF. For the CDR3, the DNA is TGCGCCAGCAGCTTGGAGGGGACAAGGGGTGAAAAACTGTTTTTT.

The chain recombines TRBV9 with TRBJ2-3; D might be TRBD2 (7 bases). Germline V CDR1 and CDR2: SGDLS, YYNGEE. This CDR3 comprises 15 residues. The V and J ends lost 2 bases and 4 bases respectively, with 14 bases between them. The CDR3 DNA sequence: TGTGCCAGCAGCGTTAGGGGGGGCCGGGCAGATACGCAGTATTTT. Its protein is CASSVRGGRADTQYF. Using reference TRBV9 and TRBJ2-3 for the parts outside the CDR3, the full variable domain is DSGVTQTPKHLITATGQRVTLRCSPRSGDLSVYWYQQSLDQGLQFLIQYYNGEERAKGNILERFSAQQFPDLHSELNLSSLELGDSALYFCASSVRGGRADTQYFGPGTRLTVL.

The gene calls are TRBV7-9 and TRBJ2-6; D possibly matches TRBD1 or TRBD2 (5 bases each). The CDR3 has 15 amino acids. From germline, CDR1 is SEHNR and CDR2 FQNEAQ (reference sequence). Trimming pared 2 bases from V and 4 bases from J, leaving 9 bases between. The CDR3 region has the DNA TGTGCCAGCAGCTTAAGAGGGGTCGGGGCCAACGTCCTGACTTTC. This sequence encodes CASSLRGVGANVLTF.

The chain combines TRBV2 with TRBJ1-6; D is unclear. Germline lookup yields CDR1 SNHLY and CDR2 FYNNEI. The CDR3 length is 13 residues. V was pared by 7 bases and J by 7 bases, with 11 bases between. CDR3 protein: CASNRQGNSPLHF. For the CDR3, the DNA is TGTGCCAGCAATCGGCAAGGCAATTCACCCCTCCACTTT.

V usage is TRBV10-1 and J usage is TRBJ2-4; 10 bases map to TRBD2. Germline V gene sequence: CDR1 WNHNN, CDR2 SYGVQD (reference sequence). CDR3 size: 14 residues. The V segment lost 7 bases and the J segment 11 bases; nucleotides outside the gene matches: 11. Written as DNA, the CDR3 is TGCGCCAGCAACCTCCCCCGGACTAGCGGCTTTCAGTACTTC. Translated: CASNLPRTSGFQYF.

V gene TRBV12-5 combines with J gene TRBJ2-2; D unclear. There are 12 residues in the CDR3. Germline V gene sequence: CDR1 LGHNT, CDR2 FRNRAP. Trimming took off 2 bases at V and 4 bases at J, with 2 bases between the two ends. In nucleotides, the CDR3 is TGTGCTAGTGGTTTGTCCACCGGGGAGCTGTTTTTT. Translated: CASGLSTGELFF.

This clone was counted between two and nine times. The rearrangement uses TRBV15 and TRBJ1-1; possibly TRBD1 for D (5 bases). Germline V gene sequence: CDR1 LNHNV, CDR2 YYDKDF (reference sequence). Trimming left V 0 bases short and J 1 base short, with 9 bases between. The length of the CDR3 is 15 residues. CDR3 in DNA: TGTGCCACCAGCAGAGATTGGGGCGCGAACACTGAAGCTTTCTTT. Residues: CATSRDWGANTEAFF. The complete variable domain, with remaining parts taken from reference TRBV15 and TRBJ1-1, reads DAMVIQNPRYQVTQFGKPVTLSCSQTLNHNVMYWYQQKSSQAPKLLFHYYDKDFNNEADTPDNFQSRRPNTSFCFLDIRSPGLGDTAMYLCATSRDWGANTEAFFGQGTRLTVV.

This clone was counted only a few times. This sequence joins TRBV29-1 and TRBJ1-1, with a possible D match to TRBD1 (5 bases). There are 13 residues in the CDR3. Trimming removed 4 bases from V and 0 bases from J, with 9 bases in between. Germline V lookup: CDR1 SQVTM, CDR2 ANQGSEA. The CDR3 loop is CSVGRQMNTEAFF. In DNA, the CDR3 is TGCAGCGTTGGGAGACAGATGAACACTGAAGCTTTCTTT. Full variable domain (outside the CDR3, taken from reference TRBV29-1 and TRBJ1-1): SAVISQKPSRDICQRGTSLTIQCQVDSQVTMMFWYRQQPGQSLTLIATANQGSEATYESGFVIDKFPISRPNLTFSTLTVSNMSPEDSSIYLCSVGRQMNTEAFFGQGTRLTVV.

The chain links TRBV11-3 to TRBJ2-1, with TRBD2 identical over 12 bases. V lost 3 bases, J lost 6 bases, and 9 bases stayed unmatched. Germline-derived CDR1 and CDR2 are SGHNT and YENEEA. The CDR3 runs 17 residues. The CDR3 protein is CASSLDRLAGVANEQFF. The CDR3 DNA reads TGTGCCAGCAGCTTGGACCGACTAGCGGGGGTGGCCAATGAGCAGTTCTTC.

CDR3 nucleotide sequence: TGTGCCAGCAGCTTAGGGGGACAGGGGGGCGAGCAGTACTTC. Translated: CASSLGGQGGEQYF. The chain carries TRBV7-9 and TRBJ2-7, with 11 positions matching TRBD1. The CDR3 is 14 residues long. V was clipped by 1 base and J by 6 bases; unmatched bases: 2. Germline CDR1 SEHNR, CDR2 FQNEAQ (reference sequence).

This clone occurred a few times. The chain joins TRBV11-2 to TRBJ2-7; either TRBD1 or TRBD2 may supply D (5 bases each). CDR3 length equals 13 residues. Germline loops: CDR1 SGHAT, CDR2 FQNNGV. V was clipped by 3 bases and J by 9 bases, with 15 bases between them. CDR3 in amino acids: CASSLEPGSRQYF. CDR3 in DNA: TGTGCCAGCAGCTTGGAACCAGGGAGTAGGCAGTACTTC.

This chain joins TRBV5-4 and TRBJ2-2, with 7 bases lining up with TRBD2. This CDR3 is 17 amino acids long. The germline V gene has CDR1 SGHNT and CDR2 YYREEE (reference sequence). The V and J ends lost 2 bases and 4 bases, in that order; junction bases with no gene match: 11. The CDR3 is CASSFKVSGIRTGELFF. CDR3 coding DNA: TGTGCCAGCAGCTTTAAGGTCAGCGGGATACGCACCGGGGAGCTGTTTTTT.

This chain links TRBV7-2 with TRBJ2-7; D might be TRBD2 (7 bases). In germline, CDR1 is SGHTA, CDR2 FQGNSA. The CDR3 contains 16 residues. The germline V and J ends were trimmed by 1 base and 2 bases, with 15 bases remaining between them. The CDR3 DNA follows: TGTGCCAGCAGCTTAGTGGGGGGGGCGCGCGCCTACGAGCAGTACTTC. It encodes CASSLVGGARAYEQYF.

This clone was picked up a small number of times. The CDR3 nucleotides read TGTGCCAGCAGTTTCAGGCGGGTGCAGTACTTC. Residues: CASSFRRVQYF. The J gene is TRBJ2-7, the V gene TRBV28, with TRBD2 as a possible D gene (5 bases). Per germline, CDR1 MDHEN and CDR2 SYDVKM. With 3 bases removed from V and 9 bases from J, the gap between germline ends came to 9 bases. There are 11 residues in the CDR3.